This T cell receptor beta chain was retrieved from a study of lymphopenia after photon versus proton radiotherapy. This clone was observed a single time. Its antigen remains unidentified. The assay was immunoSEQ multiplex PCR, and TCRdb's table has in-frame clones only and misses some. The sample contains tens of thousands of clones, 80% to 90% of which appear only once. This CDR3 has 13 amino acids. Per the germline V gene, CDR1 is WNHNN and CDR2 is SYGVQD (reference sequence). V was clipped by 3 bases and J by 0 bases, with 3 bases between them. Study-wide results and limits: Only patients who died were analyzed for survival; proton advantage is unproven.

Sequencing used peripheral blood, obtained from a patient treated with proton-based radiotherapy. This TCR derives from a woman aged 55-69 years with cholangiocarcinoma. Some clones in this sample may be carry-over from other donors' samples. The chain links TRBV10-1 to TRBJ1-5; no clear D. The CDR3 sequence: CASSDFSNQPQHF. DNA of the CDR3: TGCGCCAGCAGTGACTTTAGCAATCAGCCCCAGCATTTT.